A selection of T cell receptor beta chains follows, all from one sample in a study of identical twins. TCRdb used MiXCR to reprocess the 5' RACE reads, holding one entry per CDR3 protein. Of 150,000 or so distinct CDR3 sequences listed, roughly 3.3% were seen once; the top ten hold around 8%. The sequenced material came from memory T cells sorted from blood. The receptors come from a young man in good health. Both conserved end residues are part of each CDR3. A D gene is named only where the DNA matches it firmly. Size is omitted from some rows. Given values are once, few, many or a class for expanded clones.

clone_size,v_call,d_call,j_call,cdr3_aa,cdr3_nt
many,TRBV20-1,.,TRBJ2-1,CSARDGRRVGVQQFF,TGCAGTGCTAGAGATGGCCGCCGGGTTGGGGTTCAGCAGTTCTTC
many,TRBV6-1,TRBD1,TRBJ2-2,CASSRVVGTANTGELFF,TGTGCCAGCAGTCGCGTCGTCGGGACAGCGAACACCGGGGAGCTGTTTTTT
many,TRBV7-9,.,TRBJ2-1,CASSLVWTGQLPMGSF,TGTGCCAGCAGCTTAGTATGGACGGGGCAACTCCCGATGGGCTCCTTC
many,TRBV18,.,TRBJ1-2,CASSPTDYGYTF,TGTGCCAGCTCACCAACAGACTATGGCTACACCTTC
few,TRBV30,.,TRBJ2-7,CAWRMGQGSYEQYF,TGTGCCTGGAGGATGGGGCAGGGGTCCTACGAGCAGTACTTC
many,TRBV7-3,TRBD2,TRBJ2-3,CASSLSSGSTDTQYF,TGTGCCAGCAGCTTATCTAGCGGGAGTACAGATACGCAGTATTTT
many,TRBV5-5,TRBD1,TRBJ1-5,CASSLEGGWGNQPQHF,TGTGCCAGCAGCTTGGAAGGGGGCTGGGGCAATCAGCCCCAGCATTTT
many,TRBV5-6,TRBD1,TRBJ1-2,CASSLGTGTGRNYGYTF,TGTGCCAGCAGCTTGGGGACCGGGACAGGAAGAAACTATGGCTACACCTTC
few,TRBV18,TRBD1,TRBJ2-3,CASSPQGGTDTQYF,TGTGCCAGCTCACCCCAGGGGGGCACAGATACGCAGTATTTT
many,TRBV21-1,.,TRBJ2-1,CASSKRVREVYNEQFF,TGTGCCAGCAGCAAACGTGTACGGGAGGTGTACAATGAGCAGTTCTTC
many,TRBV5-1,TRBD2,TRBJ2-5,CASSLRLLAGVLETQYF,TGCGCCAGCAGCTTGAGGTTACTAGCGGGAGTTTTAGAGACCCAGTACTTC
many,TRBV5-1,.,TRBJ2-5,CASSFRGAQGETQYF,TGCGCCAGCAGCTTTCGGGGGGCTCAGGGAGAGACCCAGTACTTC
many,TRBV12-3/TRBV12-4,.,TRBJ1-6,CATQGSDSPLHF,TGTGCCACCCAAGGATCGGATTCACCCCTCCACTTT
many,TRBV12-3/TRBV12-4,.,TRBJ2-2,CASSPPSLHTGELFF,TGTGCCAGCAGCCCCCCTAGCCTACACACCGGGGAGCTGTTTTTT
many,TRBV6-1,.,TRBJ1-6,CASRTDRNSPLHF,TGTGCCAGCAGAACGGACAGAAATTCACCCCTCCACTTT
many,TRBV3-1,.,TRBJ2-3,CASSPAYTDTQYF,TGTGCCAGCAGCCCCGCTTACACAGATACGCAGTATTTT
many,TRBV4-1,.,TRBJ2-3,CASSHGDGTSTDTQYF,TGCGCCAGCAGCCACGGAGATGGGACTAGCACAGATACGCAGTATTTT
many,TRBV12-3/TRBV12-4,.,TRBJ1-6,CASSSRTYNSPLHF,TGTGCCAGCAGTTCAAGGACCTATAATTCACCCCTCCACTTT
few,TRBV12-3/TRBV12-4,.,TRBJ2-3,CASSRPRRLSTDTQYF,TGTGCCAGCAGTCGCCCGAGGCGGCTTAGCACAGATACGCAGTATTTT
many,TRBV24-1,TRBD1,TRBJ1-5,CATSDPRDSYQPQHF,TGTGCCACCAGTGATCCTCGGGACAGTTATCAGCCCCAGCATTTT
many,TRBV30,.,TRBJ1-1,CAWSIGKGKAFF,TGTGCCTGGAGCATCGGGAAGGGGAAAGCTTTCTTT
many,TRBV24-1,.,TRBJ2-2,CASLGHTGELFF,TGTGCCAGTCTAGGGCACACCGGGGAGCTGTTTTTT
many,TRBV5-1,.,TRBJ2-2,CASSLRPANTGELFF,TGCGCCAGCAGTTTACGACCAGCGAACACCGGGGAGCTGTTTTTT
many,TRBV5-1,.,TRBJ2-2,CASSFQGINGGELFF,TGCGCCAGCAGCTTCCAGGGGATTAATGGCGGGGAGCTGTTTTTT
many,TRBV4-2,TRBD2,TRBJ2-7,CASSVTSGIYEQYF,TGTGCCAGCAGCGTGACTAGCGGGATTTACGAGCAGTACTTC
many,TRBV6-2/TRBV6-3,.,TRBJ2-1,CASGRYNEQFF,TGTGCCAGCGGGCGATACAATGAGCAGTTCTTC
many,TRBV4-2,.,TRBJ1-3,CASSQAVRSGNTIYF,TGTGCCAGCAGCCAGGCCGTTCGCTCTGGAAACACCATATATTTT
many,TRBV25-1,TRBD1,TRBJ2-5,CASRVTGGGETQYF,TGTGCCAGCAGAGTCACAGGGGGCGGAGAGACCCAGTACTTC
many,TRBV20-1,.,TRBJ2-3,CSAYSRLSSTDTQYF,TGCAGTGCTTACAGTCGGTTATCTAGCACAGATACGCAGTATTTT
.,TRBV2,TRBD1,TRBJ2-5,CASSETRQGGTQYF,TGTGCCAGCAGCGAAACCCGACAGGGGGGTACCCAGTACTTC
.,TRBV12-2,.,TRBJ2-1,CASRFRCRPTPVQLF,TGTGCAAGTCGCTTTAGGTGCAGGCCCACCCCAGTCCAACTCTTC
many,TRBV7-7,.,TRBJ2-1,CASSARFLIDEQFF,TGTGCCAGCAGCGCTCGCTTTTTAATCGATGAGCAGTTCTTC
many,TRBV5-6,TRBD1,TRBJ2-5,CASSLAGQGQETQYF,TGTGCCAGCAGCTTGGCCGGACAGGGCCAAGAGACCCAGTACTTC
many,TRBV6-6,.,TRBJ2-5,CASTNRRQETQYF,TGTGCCAGCACGAACAGGCGGCAAGAGACCCAGTACTTC
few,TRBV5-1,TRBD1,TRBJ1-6,CASSSEQGLNSPLHF,TGCGCCAGCAGCTCGGAACAGGGGCTGAATTCACCCCTCCACTTT
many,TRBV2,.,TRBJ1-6,CASSEFARDNSPLHF,TGTGCCAGCAGTGAATTCGCCAGGGACAATTCACCCCTCCACTTT
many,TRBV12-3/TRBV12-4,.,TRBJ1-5,CASSRDRDNQPQHF,TGTGCCAGCAGCCGGGACCGAGACAATCAGCCCCAGCATTTT
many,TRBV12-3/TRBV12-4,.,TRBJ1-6,CASSLGVGPTPLHF,TGTGCCAGCAGTTTAGGGGTTGGGCCAACACCCCTCCACTTT
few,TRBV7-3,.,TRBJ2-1,CASSPRTIRDEQFF,TGTGCCAGCAGCCCTCGGACTATTCGCGATGAGCAGTTCTTC
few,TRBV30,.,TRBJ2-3,CACWSADTQYF,TGTGCCTGCTGGAGCGCAGATACGCAGTATTTT
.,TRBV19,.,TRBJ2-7,CASSVRANYEQYF,TGTGCCAGTAGTGTACGGGCCAACTACGAGCAGTACTTC
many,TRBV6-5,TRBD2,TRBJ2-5,CASSYAASGHRGTQYF,TGTGCCAGCAGTTACGCGGCTAGCGGACACCGGGGGACCCAGTACTTC
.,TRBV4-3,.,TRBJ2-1,CASSQVGLGDEQFF,TGCGCCAGCAGCCAAGTAGGATTAGGCGATGAGCAGTTCTTC
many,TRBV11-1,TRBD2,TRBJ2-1,CASSSFAGTSRFHNEQFF,TGTGCCAGCAGCAGCTTTGCCGGGACTAGCCGGTTCCACAATGAGCAGTTCTTC
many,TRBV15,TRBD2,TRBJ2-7,CATSRERTSDEQYF,TGTGCCACCAGCAGAGAGAGGACTAGCGATGAGCAGTACTTC
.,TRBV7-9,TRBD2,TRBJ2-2,CASSLGLAGGIGELFF,TGTGCCAGCAGCTTAGGACTAGCGGGAGGAATCGGGGAGCTGTTTTTT
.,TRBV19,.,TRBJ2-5,CASSSGRQETQYF,TGTGCCAGTAGCTCGGGGCGCCAAGAGACCCAGTACTTC
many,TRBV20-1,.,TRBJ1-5,CSASVGASNQPQHF,TGCAGTGCTAGTGTAGGGGCAAGCAATCAGCCCCAGCATTTT
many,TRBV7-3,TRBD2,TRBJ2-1,CASSFLSLGGRANEQFF,TGTGCCAGCAGCTTCCTCTCCCTAGGCGGGAGGGCCAATGAGCAGTTCTTC
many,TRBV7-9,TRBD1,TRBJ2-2,CASQGTGTPTTGELFF,TGTGCCAGCCAGGGGACAGGGACACCCACCACCGGGGAGCTGTTTTTT
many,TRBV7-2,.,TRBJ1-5,CASSLTVGDQPQHF,TGTGCCAGCAGCCTTACCGTAGGCGATCAGCCCCAGCATTTT
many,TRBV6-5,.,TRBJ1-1,CASSYGGQNTEAFF,TGTGCCAGCAGTTACGGAGGGCAAAACACTGAAGCTTTCTTT
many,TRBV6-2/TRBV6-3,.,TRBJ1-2,CASSYSIGSPELFYGYTF,TGTGCCAGCAGTTACTCGATCGGAAGTCCTGAATTATTCTATGGCTACACCTTC
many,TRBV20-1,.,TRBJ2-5,CSASNTKETQYF,TGCAGTGCTAGTAATACAAAAGAGACCCAGTACTTC
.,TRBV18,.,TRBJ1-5,CASSPSGREQPQHF,TGTGCCAGCTCACCCTCGGGGAGGGAACAGCCCCAGCATTTT
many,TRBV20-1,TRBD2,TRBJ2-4,CSARVPGLALAKNIQYF,TGCAGTGCTAGAGTTCCGGGACTAGCCTTAGCCAAAAACATTCAGTACTTC